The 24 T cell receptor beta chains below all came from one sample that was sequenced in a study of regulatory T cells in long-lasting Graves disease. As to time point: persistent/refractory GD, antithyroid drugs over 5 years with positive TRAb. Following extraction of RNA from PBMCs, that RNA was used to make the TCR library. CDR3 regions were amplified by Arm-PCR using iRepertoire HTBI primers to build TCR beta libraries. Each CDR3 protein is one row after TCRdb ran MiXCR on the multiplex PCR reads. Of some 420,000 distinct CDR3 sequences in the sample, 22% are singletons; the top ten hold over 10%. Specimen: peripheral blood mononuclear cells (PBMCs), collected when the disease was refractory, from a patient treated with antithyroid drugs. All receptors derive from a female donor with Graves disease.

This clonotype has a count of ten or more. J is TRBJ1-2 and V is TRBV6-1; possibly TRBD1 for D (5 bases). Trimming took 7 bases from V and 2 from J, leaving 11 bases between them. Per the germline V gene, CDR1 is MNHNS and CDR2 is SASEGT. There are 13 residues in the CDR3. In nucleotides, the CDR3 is TGTGCCAGCACCGACGGGGGAAACTATGGCTACACCTTC. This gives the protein CASTDGGNYGYTF.

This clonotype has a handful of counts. The CDR3 region has the DNA TGTGCCAGTAGTACAGACGACCGCACTGAAGCTTTCTTT. The encoded protein is CASSTDDRTEAFF. The rearrangement uses TRBV19 and TRBJ1-1; D call uncertain. The CDR3 runs to 13 residues. Trimming left V 4 bases short and J 4 bases short, with 10 bases between. Germline V lookup: CDR1 LNHDA, CDR2 SQIVND (reference sequence).

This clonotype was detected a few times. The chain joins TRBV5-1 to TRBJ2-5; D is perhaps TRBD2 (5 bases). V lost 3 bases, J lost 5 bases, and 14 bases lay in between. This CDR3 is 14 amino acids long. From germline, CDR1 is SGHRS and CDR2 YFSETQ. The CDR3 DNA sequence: TGCGCCAGCAGCTCCGGGAACACTGAGGAGACCCAGTACTTC. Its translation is CASSSGNTEETQYF.

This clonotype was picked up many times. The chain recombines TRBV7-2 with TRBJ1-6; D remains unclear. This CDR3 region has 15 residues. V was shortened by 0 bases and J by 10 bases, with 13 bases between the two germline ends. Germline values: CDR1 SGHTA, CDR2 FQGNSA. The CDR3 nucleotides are TGTGCCAGCAGCTTAGCGGGTCAGGTTGGATCACCCCTCCACTTT. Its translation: CASSLAGQVGSPLHF.

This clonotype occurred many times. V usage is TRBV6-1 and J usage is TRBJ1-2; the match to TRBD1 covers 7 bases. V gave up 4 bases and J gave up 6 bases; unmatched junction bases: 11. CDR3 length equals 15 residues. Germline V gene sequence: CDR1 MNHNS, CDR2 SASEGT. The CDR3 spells CASSAPTGIFNGYTF. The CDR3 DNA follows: TGTGCCAGCAGTGCACCGACAGGGATTTTTAATGGCTACACCTTC.

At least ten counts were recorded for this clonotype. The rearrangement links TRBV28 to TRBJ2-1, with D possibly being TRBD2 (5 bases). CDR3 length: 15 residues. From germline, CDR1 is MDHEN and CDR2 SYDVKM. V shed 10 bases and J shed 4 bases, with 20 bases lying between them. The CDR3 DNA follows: TGTGCCACCAAGACCAGGACTTCCGCTTACAATGAGCAGTTCTTC. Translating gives CATKTRTSAYNEQFF.

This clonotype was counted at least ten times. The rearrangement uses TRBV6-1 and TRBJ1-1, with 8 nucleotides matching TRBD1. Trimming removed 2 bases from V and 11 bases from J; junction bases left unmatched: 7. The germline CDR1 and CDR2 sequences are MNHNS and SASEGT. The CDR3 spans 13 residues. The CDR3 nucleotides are TGTGCCAGCAGTGAATGGGGCAGGGGGCGGGCTTTCTTT. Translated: CASSEWGRGRAFF.

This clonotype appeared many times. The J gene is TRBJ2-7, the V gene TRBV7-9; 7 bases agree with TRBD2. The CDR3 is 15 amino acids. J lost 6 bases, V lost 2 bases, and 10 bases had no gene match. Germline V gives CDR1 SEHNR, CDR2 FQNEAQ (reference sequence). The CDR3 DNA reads TGTGCCAGCAGCTTACTGCCCAGCGGGGAGGGCGAGCAGTACTTC. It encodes CASSLLPSGEGEQYF.

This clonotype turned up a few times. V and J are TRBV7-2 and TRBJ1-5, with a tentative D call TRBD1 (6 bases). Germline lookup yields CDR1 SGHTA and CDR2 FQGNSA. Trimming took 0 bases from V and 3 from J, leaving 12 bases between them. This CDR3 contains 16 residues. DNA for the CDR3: TGTGCCAGCAGCTTAGCGGTGACAGGACTCAATCAGCCCCAGCATTTT. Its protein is CASSLAVTGLNQPQHF.

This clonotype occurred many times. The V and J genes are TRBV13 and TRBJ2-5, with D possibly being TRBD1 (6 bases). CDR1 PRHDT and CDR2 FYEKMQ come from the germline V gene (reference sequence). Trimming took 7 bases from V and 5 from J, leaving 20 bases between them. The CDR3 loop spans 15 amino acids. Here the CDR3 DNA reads TGTGCCAGCACCATCAAGGGGGTGAGGGGGGAGACCCAGTACTTC. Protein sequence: CASTIKGVRGETQYF.

This CDR3 reads CASSLHQGIDTEAFF. DNA of the CDR3: TGCGCCAGCAGCTTACACCAGGGTATAGACACTGAAGCTTTCTTT. This chain uses TRBV5-1 with TRBJ1-1; D might be TRBD1 (5 bases). This CDR3 has 15 residues. The germline V gene encodes CDR1 SGHRS and CDR2 YFSETQ. V lost 2 bases and J lost 3, with 14 bases in between.

CDR3 in amino acids: CASSQTGTGANYGYTF. Written as DNA, the CDR3 is TGTGCCAGCAGCCAAACCGGGACAGGGGCTAACTATGGCTACACCTTC. The rearrangement uses TRBV14 and TRBJ1-2, with 10 bases identical to TRBD1. CDR3 length equals 16 residues. Germline trimming cut 2 bases from V and 0 bases from J; bases unmatched to any gene: 3. Germline V gene sequence: CDR1 SGHDN, CDR2 FVKESK.

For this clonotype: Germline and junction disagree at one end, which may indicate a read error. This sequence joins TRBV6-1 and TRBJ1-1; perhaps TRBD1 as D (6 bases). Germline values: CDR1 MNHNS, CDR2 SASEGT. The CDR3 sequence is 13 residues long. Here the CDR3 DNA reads TGTGCCAGCAATGAAAGGGGGGACACTGAAGCTTTCTTT. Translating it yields CASNERGDTEAFF.

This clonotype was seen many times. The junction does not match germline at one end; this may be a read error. This CDR3 is CASSFVDRANYGYTF. The CDR3 bases are TGTGCCAGCAGCTTTGTTGATCGTGCTAACTATGGCTACACCTTC. The J gene is TRBJ1-2, the V gene TRBV5-1; D gene ambiguous. The germline V gene has CDR1 SGHRS and CDR2 YFSETQ. The CDR3 runs to 15 residues. The full variable domain, its missing parts supplied by reference TRBV5-1 and TRBJ1-2, is KAGVTQTPRYLIKTRGQQVTLSCSPISGHRSVSWYQQTPGQGLQFLFEYFSETQRNKGNFPGRFSGRQFSNSRSEMNVSTLELGDSALYLCASSFVDRANYGYTFGSGTRLTVV.

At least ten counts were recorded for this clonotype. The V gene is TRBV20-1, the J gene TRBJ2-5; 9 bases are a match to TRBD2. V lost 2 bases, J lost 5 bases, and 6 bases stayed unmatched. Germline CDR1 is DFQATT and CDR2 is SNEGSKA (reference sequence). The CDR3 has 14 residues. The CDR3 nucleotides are TGCAGTGCTAGAATTACTAGCGGGTACGAGACCCAGTACTTC. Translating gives CSARITSGYETQYF.

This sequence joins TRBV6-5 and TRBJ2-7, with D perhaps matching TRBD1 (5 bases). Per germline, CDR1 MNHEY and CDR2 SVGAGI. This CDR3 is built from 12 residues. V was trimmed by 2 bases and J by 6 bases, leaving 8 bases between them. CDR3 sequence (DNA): TGTGCCAGCAGTTACAGGGGTGCCGAGCAGTACTTC. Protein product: CASSYRGAEQYF.

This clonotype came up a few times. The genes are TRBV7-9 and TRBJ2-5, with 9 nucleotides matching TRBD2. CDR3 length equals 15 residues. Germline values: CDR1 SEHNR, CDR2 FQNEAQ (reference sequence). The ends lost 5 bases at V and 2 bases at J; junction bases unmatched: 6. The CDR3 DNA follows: TGTGCCAGCAGCCTCAGTCTAGCGGGACAAGAGACCCAGTACTTC. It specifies CASSLSLAGQETQYF.

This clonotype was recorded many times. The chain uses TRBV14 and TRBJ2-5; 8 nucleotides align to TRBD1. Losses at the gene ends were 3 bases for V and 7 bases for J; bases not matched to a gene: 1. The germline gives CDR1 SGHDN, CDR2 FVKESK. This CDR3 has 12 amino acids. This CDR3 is CASSQDRATQYF. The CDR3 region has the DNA TGTGCCAGCAGCCAGGACAGGGCGACCCAGTACTTC.

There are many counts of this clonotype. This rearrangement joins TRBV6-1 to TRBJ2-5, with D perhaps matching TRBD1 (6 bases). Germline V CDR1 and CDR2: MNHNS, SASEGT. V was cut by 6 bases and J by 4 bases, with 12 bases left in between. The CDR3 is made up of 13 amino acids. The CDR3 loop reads CASRKQGGETQYF. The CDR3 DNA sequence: TGTGCCAGCAGAAAACAGGGCGGAGAGACCCAGTACTTC.

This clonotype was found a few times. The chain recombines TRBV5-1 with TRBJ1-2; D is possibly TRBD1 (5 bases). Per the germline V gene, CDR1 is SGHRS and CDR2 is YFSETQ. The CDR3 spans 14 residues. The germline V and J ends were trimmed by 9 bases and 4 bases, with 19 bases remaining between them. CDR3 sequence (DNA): TGCGCCACCTCATCGGGGGATCCATTCTATGGCTACACCTTC. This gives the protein CATSSGDPFYGYTF.

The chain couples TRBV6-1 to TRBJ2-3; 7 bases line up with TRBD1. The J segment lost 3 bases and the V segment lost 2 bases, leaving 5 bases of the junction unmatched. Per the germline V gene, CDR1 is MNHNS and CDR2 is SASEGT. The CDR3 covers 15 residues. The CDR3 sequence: CASSEWHRGTDTQYF. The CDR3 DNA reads TGTGCCAGCAGTGAATGGCACAGGGGTACAGATACGCAGTATTTT.

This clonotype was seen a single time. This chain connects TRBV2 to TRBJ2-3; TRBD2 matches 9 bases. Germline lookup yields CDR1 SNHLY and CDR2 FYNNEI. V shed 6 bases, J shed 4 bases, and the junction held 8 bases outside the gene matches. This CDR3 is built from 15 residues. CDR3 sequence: CASSQLAGGSDTQYF. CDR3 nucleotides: TGTGCCAGCAGCCAACTAGCGGGCGGTTCAGATACGCAGTATTTT.

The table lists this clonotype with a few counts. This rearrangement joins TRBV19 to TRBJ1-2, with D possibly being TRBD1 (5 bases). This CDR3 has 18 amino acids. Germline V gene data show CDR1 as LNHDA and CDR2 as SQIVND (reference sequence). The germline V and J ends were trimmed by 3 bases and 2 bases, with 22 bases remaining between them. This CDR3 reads CASSIRSGALRANYGYTF. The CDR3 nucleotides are TGTGCCAGTAGTATTCGGTCCGGGGCCCTTCGAGCAAACTATGGCTACACCTTC.

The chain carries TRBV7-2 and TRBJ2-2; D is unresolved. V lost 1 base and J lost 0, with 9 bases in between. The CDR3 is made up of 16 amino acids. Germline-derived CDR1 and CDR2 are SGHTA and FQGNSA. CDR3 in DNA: TGTGCCAGCAGCTTAGTGGTTACTACGAACACCGGGGAGCTGTTTTTT. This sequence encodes CASSLVVTTNTGELFF.